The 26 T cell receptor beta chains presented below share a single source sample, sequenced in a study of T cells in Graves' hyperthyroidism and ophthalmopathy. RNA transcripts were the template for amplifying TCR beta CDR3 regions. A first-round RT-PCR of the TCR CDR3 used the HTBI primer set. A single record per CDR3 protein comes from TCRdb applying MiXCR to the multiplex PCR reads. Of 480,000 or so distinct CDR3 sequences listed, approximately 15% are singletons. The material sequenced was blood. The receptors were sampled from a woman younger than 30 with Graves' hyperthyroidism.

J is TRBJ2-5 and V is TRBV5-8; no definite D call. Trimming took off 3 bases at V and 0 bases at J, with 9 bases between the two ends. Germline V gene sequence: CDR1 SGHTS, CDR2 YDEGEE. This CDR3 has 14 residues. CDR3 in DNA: TGTGCCAGCAGCTCCTCACAGTACCAAGAGACCCAGTACTTC. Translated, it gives CASSSSQYQETQYF.

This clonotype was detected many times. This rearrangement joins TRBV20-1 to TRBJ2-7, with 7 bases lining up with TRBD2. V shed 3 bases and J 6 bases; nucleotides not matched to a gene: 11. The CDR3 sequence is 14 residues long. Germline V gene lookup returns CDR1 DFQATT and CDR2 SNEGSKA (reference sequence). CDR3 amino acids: CSASLVREVREQYF. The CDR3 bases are TGCAGTGCTAGTTTGGTCCGGGAGGTACGCGAGCAGTACTTC.

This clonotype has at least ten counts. The CDR3 spells CASSRDRSVAFF. The CDR3 DNA is TGTGCCAGCAGCAGGGACAGGAGCGTTGCTTTCTTT. This chain connects TRBV12-3 or TRBV12-4 to TRBJ1-1, with 8 bases that match TRBD1. This CDR3 contains 12 residues. J lost 11 bases, V lost 6 bases, and 8 bases had no gene match.

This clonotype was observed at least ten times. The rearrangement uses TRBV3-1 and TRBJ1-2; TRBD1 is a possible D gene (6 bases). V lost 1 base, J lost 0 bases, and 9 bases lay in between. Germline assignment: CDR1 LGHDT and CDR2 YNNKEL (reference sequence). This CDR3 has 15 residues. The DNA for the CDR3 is TGTGCCAGCAGCCAAGGGGGACAAGCTAACTATGGCTACACCTTC. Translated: CASSQGGQANYGYTF.

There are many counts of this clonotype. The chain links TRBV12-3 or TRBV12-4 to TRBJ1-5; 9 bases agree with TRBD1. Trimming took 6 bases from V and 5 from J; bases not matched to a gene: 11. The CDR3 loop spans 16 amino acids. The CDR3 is CASRPTGGSEYQPQHF. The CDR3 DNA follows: TGTGCCAGCAGGCCTACAGGGGGCTCGGAATATCAGCCCCAGCATTTT.

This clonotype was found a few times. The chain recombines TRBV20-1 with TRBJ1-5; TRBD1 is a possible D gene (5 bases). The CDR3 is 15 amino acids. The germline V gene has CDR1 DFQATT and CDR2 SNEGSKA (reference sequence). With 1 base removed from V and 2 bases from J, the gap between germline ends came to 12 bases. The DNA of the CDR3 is TGCAGTGCTAGAGTCCCCGGGGGAGGCAATCAGCCCCAGCATTTT. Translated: CSARVPGGGNQPQHF.

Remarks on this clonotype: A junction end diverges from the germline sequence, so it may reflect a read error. The CDR3 reads CASRLEAGGETQYF. The CDR3 coding sequence is TGTGCCAGCAGATTAGAAGCGGGAGGCGAGACCCAGTACTTC. The V call is TRBV12-3 or TRBV12-4, the J call TRBJ2-5; the match to TRBD2 covers 9 bases. The CDR3 loop spans 14 amino acids.

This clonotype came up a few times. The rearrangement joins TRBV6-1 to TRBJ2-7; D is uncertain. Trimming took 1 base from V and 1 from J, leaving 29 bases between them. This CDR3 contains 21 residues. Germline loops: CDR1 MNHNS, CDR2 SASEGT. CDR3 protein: CASSEGVGSNDPSQPSYEQYV. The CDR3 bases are TGTGCCAGCAGTGAAGGGGTAGGCTCCAATGATCCCTCCCAGCCTTCCTACGAGCAGTACGTC.

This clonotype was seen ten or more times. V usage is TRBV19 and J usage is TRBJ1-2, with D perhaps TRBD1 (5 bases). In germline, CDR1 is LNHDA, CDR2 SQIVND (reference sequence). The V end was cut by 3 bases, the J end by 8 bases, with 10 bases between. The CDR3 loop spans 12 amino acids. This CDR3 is CASSIGWDGYTF. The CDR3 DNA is TGTGCCAGTAGTATTGGGTGGGACGGCTACACCTTC.

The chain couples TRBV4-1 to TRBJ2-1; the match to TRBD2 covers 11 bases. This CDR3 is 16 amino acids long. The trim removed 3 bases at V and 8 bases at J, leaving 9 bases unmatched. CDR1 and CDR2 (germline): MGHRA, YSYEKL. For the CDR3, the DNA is TGCGCCAGCAGCCAGACTCTAGCGGGAGGAATGTATGAGCAGTTCTTC. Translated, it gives CASSQTLAGGMYEQFF.

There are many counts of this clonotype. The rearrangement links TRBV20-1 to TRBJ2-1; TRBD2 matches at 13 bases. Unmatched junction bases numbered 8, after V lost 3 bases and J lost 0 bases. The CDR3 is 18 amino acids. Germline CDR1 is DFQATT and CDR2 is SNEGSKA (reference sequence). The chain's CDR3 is CSARGGTSGASSYNEQFF. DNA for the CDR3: TGCAGTGCTAGGGGAGGGACTAGCGGGGCCAGCTCCTACAATGAGCAGTTCTTC.

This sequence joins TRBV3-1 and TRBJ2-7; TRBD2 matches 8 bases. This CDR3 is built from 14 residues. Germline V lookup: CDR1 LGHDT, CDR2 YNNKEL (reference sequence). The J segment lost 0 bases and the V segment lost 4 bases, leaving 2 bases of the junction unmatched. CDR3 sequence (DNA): TGTGCCAGCAGCCGGCGGGAGGTCTCCTACGAGCAGTACTTC. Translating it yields CASSRREVSYEQYF.

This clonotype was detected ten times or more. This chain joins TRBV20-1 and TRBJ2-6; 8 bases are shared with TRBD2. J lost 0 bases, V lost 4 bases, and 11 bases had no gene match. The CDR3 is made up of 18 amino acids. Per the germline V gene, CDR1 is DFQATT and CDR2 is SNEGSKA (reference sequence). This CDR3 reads CSATGGREVGSGANVLTF. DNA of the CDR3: TGCAGTGCTACCGGGGGGCGGGAGGTCGGCTCTGGGGCCAACGTCCTGACTTTC.

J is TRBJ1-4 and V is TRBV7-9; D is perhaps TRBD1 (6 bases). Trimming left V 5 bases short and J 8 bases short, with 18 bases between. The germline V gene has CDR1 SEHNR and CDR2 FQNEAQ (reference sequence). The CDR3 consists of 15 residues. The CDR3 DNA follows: TGTGCCAGCAGCCCTCAGACAGGAGTTAGAGAAAAACTGTTTTTT. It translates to CASSPQTGVREKLFF.

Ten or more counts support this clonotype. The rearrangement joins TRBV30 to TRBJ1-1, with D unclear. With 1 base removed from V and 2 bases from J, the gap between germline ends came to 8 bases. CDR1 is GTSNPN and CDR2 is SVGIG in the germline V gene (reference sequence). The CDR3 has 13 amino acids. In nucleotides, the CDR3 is TGTGCCTGGAGTGGGGCGGGAAACACTGAAGCTTTCTTT. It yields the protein CAWSGAGNTEAFF.

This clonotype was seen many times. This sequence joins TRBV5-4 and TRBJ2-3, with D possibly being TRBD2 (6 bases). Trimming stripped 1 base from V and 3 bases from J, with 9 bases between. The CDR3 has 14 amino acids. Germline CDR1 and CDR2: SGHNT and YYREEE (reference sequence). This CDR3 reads CASSLSRETDTQYF. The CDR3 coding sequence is TGTGCCAGCAGCTTGAGTCGGGAGACAGATACGCAGTATTTT. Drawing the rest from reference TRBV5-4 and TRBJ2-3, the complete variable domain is ETGVTQSPTHLIKTRGQQVTLRCSSQSGHNTVSWYQQALGQGPQFIFQYYREEENGRGNFPPRFSGLQFPNYSSELNVNALELDDSALYLCASSLSRETDTQYFGPGTRLTVL.

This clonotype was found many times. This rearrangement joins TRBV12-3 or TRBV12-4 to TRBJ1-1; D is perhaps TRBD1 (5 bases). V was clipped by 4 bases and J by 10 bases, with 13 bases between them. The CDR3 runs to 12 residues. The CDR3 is CASSWGGVAAFF. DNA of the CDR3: TGTGCCAGCAGTTGGGGCGGGGTGGCAGCTTTCTTT.

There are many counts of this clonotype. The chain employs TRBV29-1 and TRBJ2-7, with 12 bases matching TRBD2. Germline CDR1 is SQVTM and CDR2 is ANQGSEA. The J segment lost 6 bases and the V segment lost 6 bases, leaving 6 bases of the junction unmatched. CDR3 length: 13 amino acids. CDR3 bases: TGCAGCGTCTTGACTAGCGGGAGTCTCGAGCAGTACTTC. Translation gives CSVLTSGSLEQYF.

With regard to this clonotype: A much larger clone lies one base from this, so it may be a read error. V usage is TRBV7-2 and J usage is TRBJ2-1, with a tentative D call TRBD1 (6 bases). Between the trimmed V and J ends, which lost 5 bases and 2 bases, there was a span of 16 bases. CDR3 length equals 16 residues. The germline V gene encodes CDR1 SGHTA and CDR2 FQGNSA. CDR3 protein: CASSLPWGPTYNEQFF. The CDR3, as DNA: TGTGCCAGCAGCCTCCCCTGGGGGCCCACCTACAATGAGCAGTTCTTC.

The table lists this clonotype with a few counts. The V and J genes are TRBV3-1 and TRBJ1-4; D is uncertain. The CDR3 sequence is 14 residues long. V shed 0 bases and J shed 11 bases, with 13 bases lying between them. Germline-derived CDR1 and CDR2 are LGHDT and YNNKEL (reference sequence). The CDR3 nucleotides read TGTGCCAGCAGCCAAGAGTCCATCCTTGGCAAACTGTTTTTT. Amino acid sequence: CASSQESILGKLFF.

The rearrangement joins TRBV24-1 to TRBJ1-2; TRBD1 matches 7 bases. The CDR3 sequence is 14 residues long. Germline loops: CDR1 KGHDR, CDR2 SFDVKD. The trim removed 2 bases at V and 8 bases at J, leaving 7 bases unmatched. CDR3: CATSDSDRVGGYTF. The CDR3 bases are TGTGCCACCAGTGATTCTGACAGGGTCGGAGGCTACACCTTC.

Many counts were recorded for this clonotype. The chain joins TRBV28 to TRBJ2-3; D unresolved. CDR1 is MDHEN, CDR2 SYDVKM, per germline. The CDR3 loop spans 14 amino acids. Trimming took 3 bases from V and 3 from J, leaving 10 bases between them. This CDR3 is CASSFFGRTDTQYF. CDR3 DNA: TGTGCCAGCAGTTTTTTTGGCCGGACAGATACGCAGTATTTT.

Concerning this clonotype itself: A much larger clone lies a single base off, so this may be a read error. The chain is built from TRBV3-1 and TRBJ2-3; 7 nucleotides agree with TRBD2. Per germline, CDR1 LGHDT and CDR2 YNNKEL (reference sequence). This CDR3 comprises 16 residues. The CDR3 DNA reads TGTGCCGGCAGCCAAGATACTAGCGTACGCACAGATACGCAGTATTTT. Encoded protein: CAGSQDTSVRTDTQYF.

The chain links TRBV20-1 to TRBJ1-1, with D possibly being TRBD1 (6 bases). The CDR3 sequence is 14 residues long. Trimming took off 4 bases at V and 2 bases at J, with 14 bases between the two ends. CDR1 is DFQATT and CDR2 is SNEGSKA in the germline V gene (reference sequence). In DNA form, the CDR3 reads TGCAGTGCTATTGGGGGGCTAACCAACACTGAAGCTTTCTTT. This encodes CSAIGGLTNTEAFF.

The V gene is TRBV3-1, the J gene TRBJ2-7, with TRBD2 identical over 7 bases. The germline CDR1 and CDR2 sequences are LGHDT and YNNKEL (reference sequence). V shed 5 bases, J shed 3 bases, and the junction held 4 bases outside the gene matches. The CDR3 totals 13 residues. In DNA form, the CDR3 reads TGTGCCAGCAGCATGACTAGCCGCTACGAGCAGTACTTC. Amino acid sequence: CASSMTSRYEQYF.

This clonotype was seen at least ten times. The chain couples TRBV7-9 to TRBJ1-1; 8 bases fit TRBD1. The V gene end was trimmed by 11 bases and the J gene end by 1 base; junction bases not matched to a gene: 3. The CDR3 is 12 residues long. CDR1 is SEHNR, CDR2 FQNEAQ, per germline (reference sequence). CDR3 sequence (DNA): TGTGCCGGGGACAGGAGGAACACTGAAGCTTTCTTT. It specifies CAGDRRNTEAFF.